This T cell receptor (beta chain) comes out of a study of beta chain features in type 1 diabetes. The single heparinised draw taken from each donor contained approximately 100 mL of blood on average. Reverse transcription of all isolated RNA meant that expressed TCRB transcripts were sequenced. The assay was immunoSEQ multiplex PCR, and TCRdb's table has in-frame clones only and misses some. The data contain hundreds of thousands of clones, approximately 30% of them singletons. Whole-study results and caveats: Across patients, naive, central memory and Treg TCRB repertoires exhibited apparently greater similarity than was observed across healthy donors.

Details on this clone: Its antigen is undetermined.

Per the germline V gene, CDR1 is MGHRA and CDR2 is YSYEKL. V lost 4 bases to trimming and J lost 0 bases, with 19 bases between them. This CDR3 comprises 18 residues. V and J are TRBV4-1 and TRBJ2-1; the D call may be TRBD1 or TRBD2 (5 bases each). The specimen was naive CD4+ T cells from blood. This TCR was sampled from a man between 18 and 35 years old in good health. The CDR3 spells CASSPGWLGLSSYNEQFF. For the CDR3, the DNA is TGCGCCAGCAGCCCGGGATGGCTGGGGCTCAGCTCCTACAATGAGCAGTTCTTC.